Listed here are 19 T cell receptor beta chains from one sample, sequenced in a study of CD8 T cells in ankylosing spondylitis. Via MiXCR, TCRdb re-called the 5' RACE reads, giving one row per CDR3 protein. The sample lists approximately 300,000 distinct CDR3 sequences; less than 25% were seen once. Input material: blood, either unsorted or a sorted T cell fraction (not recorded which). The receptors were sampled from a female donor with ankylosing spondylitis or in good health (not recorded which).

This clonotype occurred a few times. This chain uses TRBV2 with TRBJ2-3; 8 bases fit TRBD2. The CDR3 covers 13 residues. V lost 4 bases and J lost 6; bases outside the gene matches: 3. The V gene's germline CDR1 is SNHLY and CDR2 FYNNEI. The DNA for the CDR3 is TGTGCCAGCAGTGGAGCGGGAGCCGATACGCAGTATTTT. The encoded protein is CASSGAGADTQYF.

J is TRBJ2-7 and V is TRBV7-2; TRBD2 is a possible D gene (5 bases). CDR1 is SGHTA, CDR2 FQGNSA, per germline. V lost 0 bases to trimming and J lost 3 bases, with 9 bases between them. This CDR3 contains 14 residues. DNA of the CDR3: TGTGCCAGCAGCTTAGCCTTGGGAGTCTACGAGCAGTACTTC. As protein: CASSLALGVYEQYF.

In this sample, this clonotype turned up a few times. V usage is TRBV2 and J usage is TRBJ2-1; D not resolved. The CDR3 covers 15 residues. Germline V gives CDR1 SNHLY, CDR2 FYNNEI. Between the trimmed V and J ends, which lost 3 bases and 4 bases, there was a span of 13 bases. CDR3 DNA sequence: TGTGCCAGCAGTGATGTGACTGCTAGGTACAATGAGCAGTTCTTC. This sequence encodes CASSDVTARYNEQFF.

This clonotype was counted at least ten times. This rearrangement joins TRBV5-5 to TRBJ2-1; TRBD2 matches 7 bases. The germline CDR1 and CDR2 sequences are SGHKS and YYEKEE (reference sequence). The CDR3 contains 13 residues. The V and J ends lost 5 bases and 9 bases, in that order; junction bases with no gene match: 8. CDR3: CASSSTSVGEQFF. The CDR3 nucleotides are TGTGCCAGCAGTTCAACTAGCGTGGGTGAGCAGTTCTTC.

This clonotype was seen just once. The CDR3 reads CSVDRQMDTEAFF. The DNA of the CDR3 is TGCAGCGTTGACAGACAGATGGACACTGAAGCTTTCTTT. The chain is built from TRBV29-1 and TRBJ1-1; D perhaps matches TRBD1 (5 bases). The length of the CDR3 is 13 residues. The germline CDR1 and CDR2 sequences are SQVTM and ANQGSEA. The V and J ends lost 3 bases and 3 bases respectively, with 11 bases between them.

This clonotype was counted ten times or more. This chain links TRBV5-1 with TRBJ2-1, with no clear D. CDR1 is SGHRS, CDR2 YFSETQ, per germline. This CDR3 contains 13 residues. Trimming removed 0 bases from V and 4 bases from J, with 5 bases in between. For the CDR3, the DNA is TGCGCCAGCAGCTTGGGGCAGTACAATGAGCAGTTCTTC. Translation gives CASSLGQYNEQFF.

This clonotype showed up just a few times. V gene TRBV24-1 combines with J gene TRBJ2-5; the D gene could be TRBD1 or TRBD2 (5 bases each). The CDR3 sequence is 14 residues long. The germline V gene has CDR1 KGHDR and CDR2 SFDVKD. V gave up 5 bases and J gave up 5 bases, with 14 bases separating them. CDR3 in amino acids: CATSVQRGAETQYF. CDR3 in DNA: TGTGCCACCAGTGTCCAGAGGGGTGCTGAGACCCAGTACTTC.

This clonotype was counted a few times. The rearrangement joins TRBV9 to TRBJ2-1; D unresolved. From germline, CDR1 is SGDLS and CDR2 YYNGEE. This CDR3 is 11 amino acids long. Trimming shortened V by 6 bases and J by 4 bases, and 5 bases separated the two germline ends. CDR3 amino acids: CASMHYNEQFF. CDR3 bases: TGTGCCAGCATGCATTACAATGAGCAGTTCTTC. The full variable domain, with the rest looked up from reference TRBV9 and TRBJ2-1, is DSGVTQTPKHLITATGQRVTLRCSPRSGDLSVYWYQQSLDQGLQFLIQYYNGEERAKGNILERFSAQQFPDLHSELNLSSLELGDSALYFCASMHYNEQFFGPGTRLTVL.

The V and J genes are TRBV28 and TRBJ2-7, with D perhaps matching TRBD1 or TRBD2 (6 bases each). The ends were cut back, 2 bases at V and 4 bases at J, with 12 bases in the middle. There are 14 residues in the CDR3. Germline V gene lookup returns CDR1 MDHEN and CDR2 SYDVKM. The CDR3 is CASSLTGARYEQYF. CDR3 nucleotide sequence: TGTGCCAGCAGTTTAACGGGGGCGAGGTACGAGCAGTACTTC.

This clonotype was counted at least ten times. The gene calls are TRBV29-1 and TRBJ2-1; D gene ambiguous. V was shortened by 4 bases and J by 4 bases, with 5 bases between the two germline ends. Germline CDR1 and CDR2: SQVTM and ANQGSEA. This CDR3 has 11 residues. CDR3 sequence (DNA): TGCAGCGTTGGGCATTACAATGAGCAGTTCTTC. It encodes CSVGHYNEQFF.

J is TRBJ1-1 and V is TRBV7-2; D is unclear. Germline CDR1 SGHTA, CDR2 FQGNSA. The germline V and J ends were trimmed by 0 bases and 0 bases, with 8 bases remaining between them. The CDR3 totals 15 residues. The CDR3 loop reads CASSLALGMNTEAFF. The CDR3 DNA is TGTGCCAGCAGCTTAGCCTTAGGGATGAACACTGAAGCTTTCTTT.

CDR3 loop: CASSLTLETDTQYF. In DNA, the CDR3 is TGTGCCAGCAGCTTAACCCTGGAGACAGATACGCAGTATTTT. The chain couples TRBV7-9 to TRBJ2-3; D remains ambiguous. Trimming left V 2 bases short and J 3 bases short, with 9 bases between. The CDR3 length is 14 residues. Germline CDR1 and CDR2: SEHNR and FQNEAQ (reference sequence).

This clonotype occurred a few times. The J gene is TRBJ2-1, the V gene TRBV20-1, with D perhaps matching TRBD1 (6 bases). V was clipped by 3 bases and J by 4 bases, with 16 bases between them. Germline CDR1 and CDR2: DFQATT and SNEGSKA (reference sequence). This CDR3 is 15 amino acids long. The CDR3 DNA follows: TGCAGTGCTAGCGGCAGGGGTGGGGTGTACAATGAGCAGTTCTTC. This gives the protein CSASGRGGVYNEQFF.

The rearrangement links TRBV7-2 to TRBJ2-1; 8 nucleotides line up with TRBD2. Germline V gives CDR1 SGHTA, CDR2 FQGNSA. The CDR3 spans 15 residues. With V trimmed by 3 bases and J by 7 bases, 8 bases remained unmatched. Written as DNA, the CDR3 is TGTGCCAGCAGCTTGTCCAGCGGGAGAGGTAATGAGCAGTTCTTC. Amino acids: CASSLSSGRGNEQFF.

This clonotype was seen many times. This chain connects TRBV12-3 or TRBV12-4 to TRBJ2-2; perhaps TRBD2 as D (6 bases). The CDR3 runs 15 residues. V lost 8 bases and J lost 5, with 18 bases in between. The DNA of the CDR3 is TGTGCCAGCTATGGCCCTTCTAGCGTTACCGGGGAGCTGTTTTTT. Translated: CASYGPSSVTGELFF.

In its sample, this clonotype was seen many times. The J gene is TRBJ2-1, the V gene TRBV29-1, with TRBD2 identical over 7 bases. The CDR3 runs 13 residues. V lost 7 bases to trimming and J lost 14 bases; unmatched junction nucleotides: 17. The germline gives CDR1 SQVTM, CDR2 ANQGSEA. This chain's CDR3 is CSGGGSGPSMEFF. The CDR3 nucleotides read TGCAGCGGAGGAGGTAGCGGGCCCTCAATGGAGTTCTTC.

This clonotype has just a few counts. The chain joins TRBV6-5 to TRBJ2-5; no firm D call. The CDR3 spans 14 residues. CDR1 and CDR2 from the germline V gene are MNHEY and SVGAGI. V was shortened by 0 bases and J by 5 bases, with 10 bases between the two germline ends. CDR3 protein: CASSYSRARETQYF. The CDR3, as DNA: TGTGCCAGCAGTTACTCACGGGCCCGGGAGACCCAGTACTTC.

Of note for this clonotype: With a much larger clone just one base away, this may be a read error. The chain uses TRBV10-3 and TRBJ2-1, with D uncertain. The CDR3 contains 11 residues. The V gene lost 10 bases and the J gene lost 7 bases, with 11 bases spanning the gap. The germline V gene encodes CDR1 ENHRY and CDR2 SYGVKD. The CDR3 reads CATPAPNEQFF. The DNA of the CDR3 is TGTGCCACCCCTGCGCCGAATGAGCAGTTCTTC.

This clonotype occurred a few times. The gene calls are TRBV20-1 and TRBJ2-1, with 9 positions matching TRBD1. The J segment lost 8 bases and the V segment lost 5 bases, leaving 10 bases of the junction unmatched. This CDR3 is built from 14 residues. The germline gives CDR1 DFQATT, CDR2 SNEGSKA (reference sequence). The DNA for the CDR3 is TGCAGTGCTGGCGACAGGGGGAGGAGGGATGAGCAGTTCTTC. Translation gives CSAGDRGRRDEQFF.